One sample yielded the 30 T cell receptor beta chains listed below, sequenced in a study of T cell repertoires in cytomegalovirus infection. TCRdb reprocessed the reads via MiXCR and lists one record per CDR3 protein. The top ten clones hold less than 25% of a sample with around 200,000 distinct CDR3 sequences, about 15% of them seen once. The specimen was CD8+ T cells from PBMCs. The source is a human donor in good health (CMV status not recorded). Some clones in this sample may be carry-over from other donors' samples.

This chain uses TRBV20-1 with TRBJ1-5, with D perhaps matching TRBD1 (5 bases). The CDR3 length is 15 residues. CDR1 and CDR2 from the germline V gene are DFQATT and SNEGSKA (reference sequence). V dropped 1 base and J dropped 9 bases, with 19 bases sitting between them. CDR3 in DNA: TGCAGTGCTAGAGCCTCGGGACGGTCCCAACGGCCCCAGCATTTT. This sequence encodes CSARASGRSQRPQHF.

This clonotype was observed a few times. The chain carries TRBV29-1 and TRBJ1-2; D is possibly TRBD1 (6 bases). The CDR3 length is 12 residues. Trimming cost V 6 bases and J 4 bases, with 12 bases left between them. Germline values: CDR1 SQVTM, CDR2 ANQGSEA. This chain's CDR3 is CSVPDSFYGYTF. In DNA, the CDR3 is TGCAGCGTCCCGGACAGCTTCTATGGCTACACCTTC.

The chain uses TRBV6-6 and TRBJ1-4; D remains ambiguous. Trimming shortened V by 2 bases and J by 4 bases, and 8 bases separated the two germline ends. CDR3 length: 14 residues. Germline assignment: CDR1 MNHNY and CDR2 SVGAGI (reference sequence). This CDR3 reads CASSYRRNNEKLFF. CDR3 nucleotides: TGTGCCAGCAGTTACCGGCGGAATAATGAAAAACTGTTTTTT.

The genes are TRBV4-1 and TRBJ1-1; D remains unclear. The CDR3 sequence is 14 residues long. The germline V gene has CDR1 MGHRA and CDR2 YSYEKL. The V end was cut by 1 base, the J end by 3 bases, with 9 bases between. The CDR3 here is CASSQAEWDTEAFF. CDR3 sequence (DNA): TGCGCCAGCAGCCAAGCGGAGTGGGACACTGAAGCTTTCTTT.

V gene TRBV10-3 combines with J gene TRBJ1-1, with 8 nucleotides matching TRBD1. Trimming cost V 7 bases and J 0 bases; bases outside gene matches: 13. The CDR3 has 17 residues. The V gene's germline CDR1 is ENHRY and CDR2 SYGVKD. The CDR3 nucleotides read TGTGCCATCAAACTCAAGACAGGGGAAGGGATGAACACTGAAGCTTTCTTT. Translated, it gives CAIKLKTGEGMNTEAFF.

This clonotype has a handful of counts. In nucleotides, the CDR3 is TGTGCCAGCAGCGGGTGGGTCGGGGAGCTGTTTTTT. Residues: CASSGWVGELFF. This chain connects TRBV12-3 or TRBV12-4 to TRBJ2-2; D gene uncertain. CDR3 length: 12 residues. The ends were cut back, 6 bases at V and 7 bases at J, with 9 bases in the middle.

The rearrangement links TRBV7-9 to TRBJ1-1, with 9 bases identical to TRBD1. V shed 6 bases, J shed 5 bases, and the junction held 10 bases outside the gene matches. Germline V gene lookup returns CDR1 SEHNR and CDR2 FQNEAQ (reference sequence). The CDR3 contains 15 residues. CDR3 loop: CASRGAGQGITEAFF. In DNA, the CDR3 is TGTGCCAGCAGAGGGGCAGGACAGGGGATTACTGAAGCTTTCTTT.

This clonotype occurred a few times. The chain has TRBV6-5 and TRBJ2-1; D possibly corresponds to TRBD2 (5 bases). Germline assignment: CDR1 MNHEY and CDR2 SVGAGI. CDR3 length: 14 residues. V lost 8 bases and J lost 3, with 14 bases in between. CDR3 protein: CASATRSGYNEQFF. In DNA form, the CDR3 reads TGTGCCAGCGCTACCCGAAGCGGCTACAATGAGCAGTTCTTC.

This clonotype was seen a handful of times. V gene TRBV7-8 combines with J gene TRBJ1-2; TRBD1 agrees at 9 bases. The CDR3 loop spans 15 amino acids. J lost 5 bases, V lost 5 bases, and 9 bases had no gene match. The germline V gene encodes CDR1 SGHVS and CDR2 FQNEAQ. Written as DNA, the CDR3 is TGTGCCAGCAGCCGGACAGGGGACCTTCGGTATGGCTACACCTTC. Translating gives CASSRTGDLRYGYTF.

This clonotype was observed a few times. CDR3 nucleotide sequence: TGCAGCGTTCGAGGGGGCTCCTACAATGAGCAGTTCTTC. Amino acids: CSVRGGSYNEQFF. The chain links TRBV29-1 to TRBJ2-1, with D possibly being TRBD1 (6 bases). The CDR3 is 13 amino acids. V was clipped by 5 bases and J by 0 bases, with 8 bases between them. Germline V gives CDR1 SQVTM, CDR2 ANQGSEA.

This clonotype was seen repeatedly, ten times or more. J is TRBJ2-1 and V is TRBV7-9; a possible D gene is TRBD2 (6 bases). CDR1 is SEHNR, CDR2 FQNEAQ, per germline (reference sequence). The CDR3 is 15 amino acids. The V end lost 5 bases, the J end lost 3 bases, and 14 bases lay between the germline ends. The CDR3 DNA reads TGTGCCAGCAGCCCACCCGGGGGTAACTACAATGAGCAGTTCTTC. Amino acid sequence: CASSPPGGNYNEQFF.

The chain joins TRBV19 to TRBJ1-2; D uncertain. Germline-derived CDR1 and CDR2 are LNHDA and SQIVND (reference sequence). The CDR3 has 13 amino acids. The V and J ends lost 7 bases and 4 bases respectively, with 13 bases between them. The CDR3 here is CASTGRDSYGYTF. Written as DNA, the CDR3 is TGTGCCAGTACAGGACGGGATTCCTATGGCTACACCTTC.

The V call is TRBV19, the J call TRBJ1-1; unclear D gene. The CDR3 has 13 residues. Trimming removed 3 bases from V and 4 bases from J, with 9 bases in between. The germline gives CDR1 LNHDA, CDR2 SQIVND (reference sequence). Here the CDR3 reads CASSITARTEAFF. CDR3 sequence (DNA): TGTGCCAGTAGTATCACAGCCCGCACTGAAGCTTTCTTT.

This chain uses TRBV6-5 with TRBJ1-1, with 7 nucleotides matching TRBD1. The CDR3 is made up of 14 amino acids. V dropped 2 bases and J dropped 5; count of bases not matched to a gene: 5. The germline V gene has CDR1 MNHEY and CDR2 SVGAGI. The CDR3 spells CASSYGGGRTEAFF. CDR3 coding DNA: TGTGCCAGCAGTTACGGAGGGGGCAGGACTGAAGCTTTCTTT.

The rearrangement links TRBV7-6 to TRBJ2-7, with D uncertain. This CDR3 has 12 residues. Trimming cost V 5 bases and J 4 bases, with 9 bases left between them. Germline V lookup: CDR1 SGHVS, CDR2 FNYEAQ. This CDR3 is CASSHRGYEQYF. The CDR3 region has the DNA TGTGCCAGCAGCCACCGTGGTTACGAGCAGTACTTC.

This clonotype was seen many times. The chain links TRBV7-2 to TRBJ2-7, with unresolved D. Germline lookup yields CDR1 SGHTA and CDR2 FQGNSA. The germline V and J ends were trimmed by 3 bases and 2 bases, with 5 bases remaining between them. The CDR3 extends over 12 amino acids. The CDR3 is CASSFSPYEQYF. DNA of the CDR3: TGTGCCAGCAGCTTTAGCCCCTACGAGCAGTACTTC.

The chain joins TRBV28 to TRBJ1-1; a weak D match, TRBD1 (6 bases). The CDR3 loop spans 14 amino acids. From germline, CDR1 is MDHEN and CDR2 SYDVKM. Trimming stripped 4 bases from V and 4 bases from J, with 13 bases between. The DNA of the CDR3 is TGTGCCAGCAGTTCAGCTCCAGGGGTCACTGAAGCTTTCTTT. Protein sequence: CASSSAPGVTEAFF.

This clonotype has more than one count but fewer than ten. The genes are TRBV6-6 and TRBJ2-7; D is undetermined. The CDR3 contains 12 residues. Trimming took 0 bases from V and 2 from J, leaving 2 bases between them. Germline V gene data show CDR1 as MNHNY and CDR2 as SVGAGI (reference sequence). In DNA, the CDR3 is TGTGCCAGCAGTTACTCGACCTACGAGCAGTACTTC. Translation: CASSYSTYEQYF.

J is TRBJ2-2 and V is TRBV5-6; 9 bases are a match to TRBD2. V lost 2 bases to trimming and J lost 5 bases; unmatched junction nucleotides: 4. CDR3 length: 15 amino acids. Germline V gene data show CDR1 as SGHDT and CDR2 as YYEEEE. CDR3 residues: CASSFGTSITGELFF. CDR3 nucleotides: TGTGCCAGCAGCTTCGGGACTAGCATTACCGGGGAGCTGTTTTTT. Variable domain in full (rest from reference TRBV5-6 and TRBJ2-2): DAGVTQSPTHLIKTRGQQVTLRCSPKSGHDTVSWYQQALGQGPQFIFQYYEEEERQRGNFPDRFSGHQFPNYSSELNVNALLLGDSALYLCASSFGTSITGELFFGEGSRLTVL.

The genes are TRBV20-1 and TRBJ1-1; TRBD1 agrees at 7 bases. Germline loops: CDR1 DFQATT, CDR2 SNEGSKA (reference sequence). The CDR3 contains 13 residues. Losses at the gene ends were 5 bases for V and 1 base for J; bases not matched to a gene: 4. CDR3 loop: CSAGGTANTEAFF. The CDR3 DNA is TGCAGTGCTGGAGGGACAGCGAACACTGAAGCTTTCTTT.

The chain links TRBV6-5 to TRBJ2-1; TRBD1 or TRBD2 may be the D gene (6 bases each). Trimming took off 6 bases at V and 0 bases at J, with 15 bases between the two ends. The CDR3 loop spans 16 amino acids. Per germline, CDR1 MNHEY and CDR2 SVGAGI. This CDR3 reads CASSGNGGLSYNEQFF. In DNA form, the CDR3 reads TGTGCCAGCAGCGGGAACGGGGGCCTCTCCTACAATGAGCAGTTCTTC.

A few counts support this clonotype. V usage is TRBV7-2 and J usage is TRBJ1-1, with a possible D match to TRBD1 (6 bases). Germline CDR1 is SGHTA and CDR2 is FQGNSA. This CDR3 region has 16 residues. Trimming stripped 6 bases from V and 4 bases from J, with 21 bases between. CDR3: CASRVTVGQTFTEAFF. The CDR3 nucleotides read TGTGCCAGCAGGGTTACGGTAGGACAGACCTTCACTGAAGCTTTCTTT.

Worth noting for this clonotype: One junction end does not reproduce the germline sequence, and a read error may be involved. This chain joins TRBV28 and TRBJ2-3; TRBD2 might be the D (7 bases). The CDR3 loop spans 14 amino acids. Germline lookup yields CDR1 MDHEN and CDR2 SYDVKM. The CDR3 loop is CASAGRGPTYTQYF. The CDR3 DNA sequence: TGTGCCTCGGCCGGGCGGGGGCCCACATATACGCAGTATTTT.

Only a few counts were recorded for this clonotype. V usage is TRBV10-3 and J usage is TRBJ1-3, with D tentatively TRBD1 (6 bases). CDR1 and CDR2 from the germline V gene are ENHRY and SYGVKD. The V gene lost 7 bases and the J gene lost 8 bases, with 9 bases spanning the gap. The CDR3 contains 11 residues. The CDR3 loop reads CAITQGYTIYF. The CDR3 DNA follows: TGTGCCATCACACAGGGCTACACCATATATTTT.

The chain is built from TRBV7-2 and TRBJ1-2, with TRBD1 as a possible D gene (6 bases). CDR1 and CDR2 (germline): SGHTA, FQGNSA. V was trimmed by 5 bases and J by 5 bases, leaving 12 bases between them. This CDR3 spans 13 amino acids. Here the CDR3 reads CASSPGTIYGYTF. CDR3 sequence (DNA): TGTGCCAGCAGCCCCGGGACAATTTATGGCTACACCTTC.

The V and J genes are TRBV6-2 or TRBV6-3 and TRBJ2-1; 8 bases align to TRBD1. The CDR3 extends over 16 amino acids. Looked up from germline, CDR1 is MNHEY and CDR2 is SVGEGT. The ends lost 7 bases at V and 9 bases at J; junction bases unmatched: 17. The CDR3 sequence: CASITLIDRGIGEQFF. CDR3 in DNA: TGTGCCAGCATTACCCTCATAGACAGGGGTATAGGTGAGCAGTTCTTC.

The chain recombines TRBV7-8 with TRBJ2-4; TRBD2 aligns across 7 bases. The germline V gene encodes CDR1 SGHVS and CDR2 FQNEAQ. The length of the CDR3 is 17 residues. The V gene end was trimmed by 5 bases and the J gene end by 1 base; junction bases not matched to a gene: 11. CDR3: CASSPRDPAGAKNIQYF. The CDR3 nucleotides are TGTGCCAGCAGCCCACGGGACCCAGCGGGGGCCAAAAACATTCAGTACTTC. The entire variable domain, with the rest obtained from reference TRBV7-8 and TRBJ2-4, is as follows: GAGVSQSPRYKVAKRGQDVALRCDPISGHVSLFWYQQALGQGPEFLTYFQNEAQLDKSGLPSDRFFAERPEGSVSTLKIQRTQQEDSAVYLCASSPRDPAGAKNIQYFGAGTRLSVL.

This clonotype was seen more than once but under ten times. This chain uses TRBV6-2 or TRBV6-3 with TRBJ2-1; the D gene could be TRBD1 or TRBD2 (5 bases each). The CDR3 length is 12 residues. Germline CDR1 and CDR2: MNHEY and SVGEGT. Trimming left V 8 bases short and J 2 bases short, with 7 bases between. CDR3 sequence: CASGGTYNEQFF. CDR3 DNA sequence: TGTGCCAGCGGGGGTACCTACAATGAGCAGTTCTTC.

The genes are TRBV29-1 and TRBJ2-7; possible D gene TRBD1, 6 bases. V was cut by 1 base and J by 4 bases, with 17 bases left in between. The CDR3 has 15 amino acids. Germline CDR1 SQVTM, CDR2 ANQGSEA. CDR3 DNA sequence: TGCAGCGTTGAAGGGGTAGACAGGACGGGTTACGAGCAGTACTTC. Translated: CSVEGVDRTGYEQYF.

This clonotype was detected a few times. V gene TRBV12-3 or TRBV12-4 combines with J gene TRBJ2-3; D possibly uses TRBD1 or TRBD2 (5 bases each). This CDR3 comprises 13 residues. V was clipped by 6 bases and J by 9 bases, with 16 bases between them. DNA of the CDR3: TGTGCCAGCAGCTGGACTGTGCACAGGACGCAGTATTTT. Its protein product is CASSWTVHRTQYF.